These 23 T cell receptor beta chains were sequenced from one sample in a study of T cells in localized non-small cell lung cancer. TCRdb's copy holds only in-frame clones and misses some; the assay was immunoSEQ multiplex PCR. The table has fewer than 35,000 clones, roughly 89% seen once. The material was peripheral blood, obtained before any cancer treatment. Source of these receptors: a female donor at least 60 years old with stage I lung adenocarcinoma.

V and J are TRBV19 and TRBJ1-3; weak D call: TRBD1 (5 bases). CDR3 length: 15 residues. With 5 bases removed from V and 2 bases from J, the gap between germline ends came to 13 bases. CDR1 is LNHDA, CDR2 SQIVND, per germline (reference sequence). In DNA, the CDR3 is TGTGCCAGTAGTGTCGGGGGAGTCGCTGGAAACACCATATATTTT. Its protein product is CASSVGGVAGNTIYF.

The chain recombines TRBV19 with TRBJ1-5; 7 bases are shared with TRBD1. V shed 6 bases, J shed 7 bases, and the junction held 15 bases outside the gene matches. The CDR3 totals 16 residues. Per the germline V gene, CDR1 is LNHDA and CDR2 is SQIVND (reference sequence). DNA for the CDR3: TGTGCCAGTAGCACCCGCGGGATCAGGGGGGACCAGCCCCAGCATTTT. Its protein is CASSTRGIRGDQPQHF.

The CDR3 protein is CASSLGQGAGTEAFF. The CDR3 nucleotides read TGTGCCAGCAGCCTCGGACAGGGGGCGGGTACTGAAGCTTTCTTT. The gene calls are TRBV6-6 and TRBJ1-1, with 11 positions matching TRBD1. The germline V gene has CDR1 MNHNY and CDR2 SVGAGI (reference sequence). This CDR3 contains 15 residues. Trimming cost V 6 bases and J 5 bases; bases outside gene matches: 8.

The chain has TRBV28 and TRBJ2-7; D remains unclear. V dropped 1 base and J dropped 2 bases, with 9 bases sitting between them. Germline values: CDR1 MDHEN, CDR2 SYDVKM. The CDR3 covers 14 residues. CDR3 coding DNA: TGTGCCAGCAGTTTATCCGGGTTAACCTACGAGCAGTACTTC. Its protein is CASSLSGLTYEQYF.

The CDR3 DNA is TGTGCCTGGAGTGTGGGTAGGGAGGACGAGCAGTACTTC. This translates into CAWSVGREDEQYF. The V call is TRBV30, the J call TRBJ2-7, with a possible D match to TRBD2 (6 bases). The CDR3 sequence is 13 residues long. Germline V gene data show CDR1 as GTSNPN and CDR2 as SVGIG (reference sequence). The V end lost 0 bases, the J end lost 5 bases, and 11 bases lay between the germline ends. Supplemented by reference TRBV30 and TRBJ2-7, the full variable domain reads SQTIHQWPATLVQPVGSPLSLECTVEGTSNPNLYWYRQAAGRGLQLLFYSVGIGQISSEVPQNLSASRPQDRQFILSSKKLLLSDSGFYLCAWSVGREDEQYFGPGTRLTVT.

V and J are TRBV15 and TRBJ2-5, with 7 positions matching TRBD2. The germline gives CDR1 LNHNV, CDR2 YYDKDF (reference sequence). With 1 base clipped from V and 4 bases from J, the junction kept 12 bases outside the gene matches. The CDR3 runs to 17 residues. The CDR3 nucleotides read TGTGCCACCAGCAGAGGGGAGGGCGGGACCCTTGGAGAGACCCAGTACTTC. Translated: CATSRGEGGTLGETQYF.

The genes are TRBV4-3 and TRBJ2-5; no reliable D call. Germline lookup yields CDR1 LGHNA and CDR2 YSLEER. The CDR3 loop spans 13 amino acids. Trimming shortened V by 0 bases and J by 5 bases, and 7 bases separated the two germline ends. As DNA, the CDR3 is TGCGCCAGCAGCCAAGATTCATGGGAGACCCAGTACTTC. Translated, it gives CASSQDSWETQYF.

This clone has more than one count but fewer than ten. The J gene is TRBJ2-1, the V gene TRBV27; the D gene is possibly TRBD2 (5 bases). Germline V gene data show CDR1 as MNHEY and CDR2 as SMNVEV (reference sequence). This CDR3 comprises 13 residues. Trimming removed 6 bases from V and 7 bases from J, with 13 bases in between. CDR3 DNA: TGTGCCAGCAGGACGCGGGCCCTAAATGAGCAGTTCTTC. Protein sequence: CASRTRALNEQFF.

The rearrangement uses TRBV5-4 and TRBJ2-7, with TRBD1 matching 7 bases. J gave up 0 bases and V 4 bases, and 7 bases lay outside the gene matches. This CDR3 is built from 15 residues. From germline, CDR1 is SGHNT and CDR2 YYREEE (reference sequence). CDR3 sequence: CASSAKQGSSYEQYF. The CDR3 bases are TGTGCCAGCAGCGCGAAACAGGGGTCCTCCTACGAGCAGTACTTC. Full variable domain (rest looked up from reference TRBV5-4 and TRBJ2-7): ETGVTQSPTHLIKTRGQQVTLRCSSQSGHNTVSWYQQALGQGPQFIFQYYREEENGRGNFPPRFSGLQFPNYSSELNVNALELDDSALYLCASSAKQGSSYEQYFGPGTRLTVT.

The chain combines TRBV19 with TRBJ2-7; 12 nucleotides agree with TRBD1. The V segment lost 7 bases and the J segment 6 bases; nucleotides outside the gene matches: 10. The CDR3 is 15 residues long. Germline V CDR1 and CDR2: LNHDA, SQIVND (reference sequence). The CDR3 protein is CASTTPGTGGREQYF. The CDR3 coding sequence is TGTGCCAGTACCACGCCCGGGACAGGGGGCCGCGAGCAGTACTTC.

The chain couples TRBV7-2 to TRBJ2-1; D may be TRBD2 (6 bases). Trimming pared 1 base from V and 12 bases from J, leaving 10 bases between. This CDR3 is 12 amino acids long. Germline V gene lookup returns CDR1 SGHTA and CDR2 FQGNSA. The DNA of the CDR3 is TGTGCCAGCAGCTTAGGGGGGGACGCGCAGTTCTTC. It yields the protein CASSLGGDAQFF.

This chain connects TRBV4-3 to TRBJ2-3; D gene uncertain. V lost 1 base to trimming and J lost 0 bases, with 11 bases between them. The CDR3 length is 16 residues. Germline-derived CDR1 and CDR2 are LGHNA and YSLEER. The CDR3 loop is CASSQVPGYSTDTQYF. The CDR3 region has the DNA TGCGCCAGCAGCCAAGTTCCGGGCTACAGCACAGATACGCAGTATTTT.

V usage is TRBV5-8 and J usage is TRBJ2-1; 8 bases line up with TRBD1. Germline lookup yields CDR1 SGHTS and CDR2 YDEGEE. This CDR3 has 15 residues. The J segment lost 5 bases and the V segment lost 2 bases, leaving 6 bases of the junction unmatched. The CDR3 DNA sequence: TGTGCCAGCAGCTTAACAGGACAGGGTAACAATGAGCAGTTCTTC. This sequence encodes CASSLTGQGNNEQFF.

The chain couples TRBV19 to TRBJ1-3; D ambiguous. Germline loops: CDR1 LNHDA, CDR2 SQIVND (reference sequence). The V gene lost 5 bases and the J gene lost 0 bases, with 11 bases spanning the gap. There are 15 residues in the CDR3. CDR3 nucleotides: TGTGCCAGTAGTCCCGCCAGTCCCTCTGGAAACACCATATATTTT. Residues: CASSPASPSGNTIYF.

The chain recombines TRBV11-2 with TRBJ2-3; D is uncertain. The CDR3 totals 13 residues. CDR1 is SGHAT and CDR2 is FQNNGV in the germline V gene. V lost 4 bases to trimming and J lost 3 bases, with 8 bases between them. The CDR3 sequence: CASSSALTDTQYF. The CDR3 DNA is TGTGCCAGCAGCTCAGCCCTGACAGATACGCAGTATTTT.

The rearrangement uses TRBV5-8 and TRBJ2-7; 9 positions agree with TRBD1. The CDR3 has 15 residues. V dropped 4 bases and J dropped 4; count of bases not matched to a gene: 9. Germline CDR1 reads SGHTS; CDR2 reads YDEGEE. Here the CDR3 DNA reads TGTGCCAGCAGCCCCTACCCGACAGGGGGGTACGAGCAGTACTTC. Protein product: CASSPYPTGGYEQYF.

V is TRBV6-1 and J is TRBJ2-7; TRBD1 might be the D (7 bases). The CDR3 length is 14 residues. Germline V CDR1 and CDR2: MNHNS, SASEGT. V shed 6 bases and J shed 9 bases, with 21 bases lying between them. The CDR3 nucleotides read TGTGCCAGCAGCGAGGATTTTCGACAGGGAGGGCAGTACTTC. Translation gives CASSEDFRQGGQYF.

The chain recombines TRBV30 with TRBJ2-7; TRBD1 is a possible D gene (5 bases). Germline loops: CDR1 GTSNPN, CDR2 SVGIG (reference sequence). Between the trimmed V and J ends, which lost 2 bases and 1 base, there was a span of 6 bases. CDR3 size: 12 residues. DNA for the CDR3: TGTGCCTGGAGTAGGGGTTCCTACGAGCAGTACTTC. Amino acid sequence: CAWSRGSYEQYF.

This chain joins TRBV28 and TRBJ2-7, with D unclear. Germline CDR1 and CDR2: MDHEN and SYDVKM. V lost 7 bases and J lost 0, with 10 bases in between. The CDR3 extends over 13 amino acids. The CDR3 DNA reads as TGTGCCAGCATTCATACCAGCTCCTACGAGCAGTACTTC. Translating it yields CASIHTSSYEQYF.

This chain joins TRBV29-1 and TRBJ2-5, with TRBD2 matching 7 bases. The CDR3 is 14 amino acids. The germline V gene has CDR1 SQVTM and CDR2 ANQGSEA. V was clipped by 0 bases and J by 4 bases; unmatched bases: 5. CDR3 sequence reads: CSVEDPGGRETQYF. CDR3 coding DNA: TGCAGCGTTGAAGATCCGGGCGGGAGAGAGACCCAGTACTTC.

This chain uses TRBV5-4 with TRBJ1-4, with TRBD1 as a possible D gene (6 bases). CDR1 is SGHNT, CDR2 YYREEE, per germline (reference sequence). This CDR3 has 18 residues. V was cut by 0 bases and J by 5 bases, with 20 bases left in between. Written as DNA, the CDR3 is TGTGCCAGCAGCTTGGGACTTACGGGACACCCAGCAAATGAAAAACTGTTTTTT. Protein sequence: CASSLGLTGHPANEKLFF.

V gene TRBV5-4 combines with J gene TRBJ1-2; the D gene is possibly TRBD1 (6 bases). This CDR3 is built from 14 residues. Trimming stripped 0 bases from V and 5 bases from J, with 11 bases between. The germline gives CDR1 SGHNT, CDR2 YYREEE (reference sequence). The DNA of the CDR3 is TGTGCCAGCAGCTTGGACAGGGAAGGGTATGGCTACACCTTC. This sequence encodes CASSLDREGYGYTF.

This clone was counted a single time. This rearrangement joins TRBV29-1 to TRBJ2-2, with D uncertain. CDR3 length: 13 residues. With 4 bases removed from V and 6 bases from J, the gap between germline ends came to 12 bases. The germline CDR1 and CDR2 sequences are SQVTM and ANQGSEA. CDR3 in DNA: TGCAGCGTTGGTCTAGTGGACGCCGGGGAGCTGTTTTTT. Translating gives CSVGLVDAGELFF.